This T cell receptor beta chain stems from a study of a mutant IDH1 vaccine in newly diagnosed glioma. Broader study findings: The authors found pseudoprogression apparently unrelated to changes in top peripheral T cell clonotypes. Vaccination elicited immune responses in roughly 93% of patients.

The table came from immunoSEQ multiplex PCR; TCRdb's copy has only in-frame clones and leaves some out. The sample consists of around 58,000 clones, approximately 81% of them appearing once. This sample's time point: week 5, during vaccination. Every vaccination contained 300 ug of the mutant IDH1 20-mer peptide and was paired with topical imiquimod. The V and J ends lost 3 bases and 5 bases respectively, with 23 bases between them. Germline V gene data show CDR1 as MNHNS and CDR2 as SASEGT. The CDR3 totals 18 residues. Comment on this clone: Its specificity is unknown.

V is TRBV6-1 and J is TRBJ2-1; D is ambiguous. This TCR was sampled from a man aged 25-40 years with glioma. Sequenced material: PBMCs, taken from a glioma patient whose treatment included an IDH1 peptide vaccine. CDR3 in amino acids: CASSDQGLHPLLNNEQFF. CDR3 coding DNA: TGTGCCAGCAGTGACCAAGGTTTACATCCACTTTTAAACAATGAGCAGTTCTTC.